The 32 T cell receptor beta chains given below trace back to one sample, sequenced in a study of CD8 T cells in ankylosing spondylitis (dated by TCRdb to 2015 to 2018). The library relied on 5' RACE. These reads were obtained on an Illumina HiSeq 2500. The raw public reads went through TCRdb reprocessing: fastp at Q25, MiXCR clone calling, in-frame beta chains kept. Each CDR3 protein appears once, grouped with its most common genes and DNA. For this sample the table gives around 100,000 distinct CDR3 sequences, of which approximately 25% were detected only once. Clones ranked in the top ten supply 9% to 15% of the sample. Sequenced input: synovial fluid, either unsorted or a sorted T cell fraction (not recorded which). The receptors derive from a male donor with ankylosing spondylitis.

This clonotype was seen more than once but under ten times. CDR3 sequence: CASSRGGLAGEAEQYV. The CDR3 bases are TGTGCCAGCAGCCGTGGGGGACTAGCGGGAGAGGCTGAGCAGTACGTC. The rearrangement joins TRBV5-4 to TRBJ2-7, with 14 bases matching TRBD2. The V segment lost 4 bases and the J segment 7 bases; nucleotides outside the gene matches: 10. The CDR3 sequence is 16 residues long. CDR1 and CDR2 (germline): SGHNT, YYREEE (reference sequence).

This clonotype has ten or more counts. The V gene is TRBV12-3 or TRBV12-4, the J gene TRBJ2-5, with TRBD2 matching 7 bases. The CDR3 is 13 amino acids. The V segment lost 0 bases and the J segment 6 bases; nucleotides outside the gene matches: 1. In nucleotides, the CDR3 is TGTGCCAGCAGTTTAGCGGGAGGGCAGACCCAGTACTTC. This encodes CASSLAGGQTQYF.

The rearrangement joins TRBV10-3 to TRBJ1-2, with D possibly matching TRBD1 (6 bases). Trimming removed 7 bases at V and 4 bases at J, with 10 bases between. CDR3 length: 12 residues. CDR1 ENHRY and CDR2 SYGVKD come from the germline V gene. CDR3 amino acids: CAINRGSYGYTF. Here the CDR3 DNA reads TGTGCCATCAATAGGGGGAGCTATGGCTACACCTTC.

The gene calls are TRBV12-3 or TRBV12-4 and TRBJ2-7; D is unclear. The CDR3 totals 11 residues. Trimming pared 6 bases from V and 2 bases from J, leaving 5 bases between. CDR3 amino acids: CASSRAYEQYF. For the CDR3, the DNA is TGTGCCAGCAGCCGAGCCTACGAGCAGTACTTC.

This clonotype was counted a few times. V usage is TRBV20-1 and J usage is TRBJ2-7; 8 positions match TRBD2. Germline CDR1 reads DFQATT; CDR2 reads SNEGSKA (reference sequence). CDR3 size: 14 residues. With V trimmed by 1 base and J by 2 bases, 4 bases remained unmatched. The CDR3 nucleotides are TGCAGTGCTAGAGGTGGACTAGCACCCTACGAGCAGTACTTC. Encoded protein: CSARGGLAPYEQYF.

This clonotype was found many times. The chain combines TRBV20-1 with TRBJ2-7; D ambiguous. Looked up from germline, CDR1 is DFQATT and CDR2 is SNEGSKA (reference sequence). Deletions cut 3 bases from V and 2 bases from J, with 14 bases between. CDR3 length: 14 amino acids. In DNA form, the CDR3 reads TGCAGTGCTAGGGCACAGTCAAACCCCTACGAGCAGTACTTC. Translating gives CSARAQSNPYEQYF.

V gene TRBV5-1 combines with J gene TRBJ2-6; D is unresolved. V was trimmed by 4 bases and J by 1 base, leaving 12 bases between them. Germline CDR1 reads SGHRS; CDR2 reads YFSETQ. The CDR3 loop spans 16 amino acids. CDR3: CASSSERVSGANVLTF. Written as DNA, the CDR3 is TGCGCCAGCAGCAGCGAGAGAGTGTCTGGGGCCAACGTCCTGACTTTC.

This chain joins TRBV10-1 and TRBJ2-5; D is unresolved. Germline CDR1 reads WNHNN; CDR2 reads SYGVQD (reference sequence). This CDR3 region has 12 residues. V gave up 4 bases and J gave up 5 bases, with 8 bases separating them. The CDR3 here is CASSGGEETQYF. CDR3 DNA sequence: TGCGCCAGCAGTGGCGGCGAGGAGACCCAGTACTTC.

The V call is TRBV1, the J call TRBJ2-1; the D call TRBD2 from the table was never checked on the DNA. TRBV1 is flagged as a pseudogene. The length of the CDR3 is 15 residues. The CDR3 DNA sequence: TGCACCAGCAGGGATCGAGCGGGGGAACTTTATGAGCAGTTCTTC. The encoded protein is CTSRDRAGELYEQFF.

This clonotype was observed a handful of times. The chain has TRBV2 and TRBJ2-2; 11 nucleotides line up with TRBD2. CDR3 length: 16 amino acids. Germline CDR1 and CDR2: SNHLY and FYNNEI. V shed 6 bases and J 1 base; nucleotides not matched to a gene: 4. The CDR3 nucleotides are TGTGCCAGCAGAGCCGGACTAGCGGGGAACACCGGGGAGCTGTTTTTT. Protein sequence: CASRAGLAGNTGELFF.

The rearrangement joins TRBV12-3 or TRBV12-4 to TRBJ2-1; tentatively, D is TRBD1 (5 bases). V was shortened by 3 bases and J by 5 bases, with 8 bases between the two germline ends. This CDR3 has 13 amino acids. CDR3 residues: CASSLFRDNEQFF. The CDR3 bases are TGTGCCAGCAGTTTGTTCAGGGACAATGAGCAGTTCTTC.

This clonotype has only a few counts. J is TRBJ2-1 and V is TRBV5-1; D is unclear. Germline CDR1 and CDR2: SGHRS and YFSETQ. The CDR3 totals 15 residues. V lost 4 bases, J lost 3 bases, and 14 bases lay in between. The CDR3 DNA sequence: TGCGCCAGCAGCCCGATAGGGAAGAGCTACAATGAGCAGTTCTTC. Translated, it gives CASSPIGKSYNEQFF.

V gene TRBV11-2 combines with J gene TRBJ2-5; 13 nucleotides align to TRBD2. CDR1 is SGHAT, CDR2 FQNNGV, per germline. Trimming removed 1 base from V and 5 bases from J; junction bases left unmatched: 4. The CDR3 totals 16 residues. The CDR3 reads CASSLGTSGRWETQYF. CDR3 DNA: TGTGCCAGCAGCTTAGGGACTAGCGGGAGATGGGAGACCCAGTACTTC.

This clonotype was seen more than once but under ten times. V gene TRBV3-1 combines with J gene TRBJ2-3; D is unclear. Germline-derived CDR1 and CDR2 are LGHDT and YNNKEL (reference sequence). The CDR3 consists of 15 residues. V was shortened by 1 base and J by 6 bases, with 14 bases between the two germline ends. The CDR3 loop is CASSQGYNPSDTQYF. CDR3 nucleotide sequence: TGTGCCAGCAGCCAAGGGTACAACCCCTCGGATACGCAGTATTTT.

CDR3: CASSRDSQETQYF. The CDR3 DNA is TGTGCCAGCAGCCGGGACTCTCAAGAGACCCAGTACTTC. This sequence joins TRBV7-7 and TRBJ2-5; D is perhaps TRBD2 (6 bases). This CDR3 has 13 residues. Trimming took off 5 bases at V and 2 bases at J, with 9 bases between the two ends. Germline CDR1 reads SSHAT; CDR2 reads FNYEAQ (reference sequence).

This clonotype was counted a few times. The V and J genes are TRBV12-3 or TRBV12-4 and TRBJ1-2, with D perhaps TRBD1 (5 bases). Deletions cut 5 bases from V and 12 bases from J, with 16 bases between. CDR3 length: 12 amino acids. Here the CDR3 reads CASSPRGGVDTF. The CDR3 region has the DNA TGTGCCAGCAGTCCCCGTGGGGGTGTCGACACCTTC.

The J gene is TRBJ2-1, the V gene TRBV30; D gene unclear. The CDR3 has 14 amino acids. V was cut by 3 bases and J by 6 bases, with 15 bases left in between. Per germline, CDR1 GTSNPN and CDR2 SVGIG (reference sequence). The CDR3 DNA sequence: TGTGCCTGGAGCGGAGATGGCCCCTCCAATGAGCAGTTCTTC. Its protein product is CAWSGDGPSNEQFF.

The chain uses TRBV7-2 and TRBJ1-1; TRBD1 is a possible D gene (5 bases). This CDR3 contains 15 residues. Per the germline V gene, CDR1 is SGHTA and CDR2 is FQGNSA. The V gene lost 6 bases and the J gene lost 1 base, with 15 bases spanning the gap. The CDR3 nucleotides are TGTGCCAGCAGGCTCCGACCGGGGACGAACACTGAAGCTTTCTTT. It yields the protein CASRLRPGTNTEAFF.

This clonotype was found a few times. The rearrangement joins TRBV7-9 to TRBJ1-6; D is undetermined. The CDR3 contains 12 residues. The V gene lost 1 base and the J gene lost 5 bases, with 0 bases spanning the gap. CDR1 and CDR2 (germline): SEHNR, FQNEAQ (reference sequence). CDR3 region: CASSLDNSPLHF. CDR3 nucleotide sequence: TGTGCCAGCAGCTTAGATAATTCACCCCTCCACTTT.

This clonotype has only a few counts. This chain connects TRBV29-1 to TRBJ2-1; perhaps TRBD1 as D (5 bases). Per germline, CDR1 SQVTM and CDR2 ANQGSEA. CDR3 length: 11 amino acids. Trimming took 7 bases from V and 8 from J, leaving 12 bases between them. The CDR3 DNA reads TGCAGCGGGGGCCTATCGGATGAGCAGTTCTTC. Translated: CSGGLSDEQFF.

The gene calls are TRBV20-1 and TRBJ2-5, with D maybe TRBD1 (5 bases). The CDR3 runs to 11 residues. V was pared by 8 bases and J by 4 bases, with 11 bases between. Germline V gives CDR1 DFQATT, CDR2 SNEGSKA (reference sequence). The CDR3 loop is CSSHQGETQYF. The CDR3 coding sequence is TGCAGTTCACATCAGGGAGAGACCCAGTACTTC.

This clonotype has more than one count but fewer than ten. The J gene is TRBJ2-2, the V gene TRBV11-2; 12 positions agree with TRBD2. This CDR3 contains 15 residues. Trimming cost V 6 bases and J 3 bases; bases outside gene matches: 2. Germline V gene data show CDR1 as SGHAT and CDR2 as FQNNGV. The DNA of the CDR3 is TGTGCCAGCAGGAGACTAGCGGGAGACACCGGGGAGCTGTTTTTT. It codes for CASRRLAGDTGELFF. Supplemented by reference TRBV11-2 and TRBJ2-2, the full variable domain reads EAGVAQSPRYKIIEKRQSVAFWCNPISGHATLYWYQQILGQGPKLLIQFQNNGVVDDSQLPKDRFSAERLKGVDSTLKIQPAKLEDSAVYLCASRRLAGDTGELFFGEGSRLTVL.

This clonotype was counted between two and nine times. The chain links TRBV15 to TRBJ2-1; possibly TRBD1 or TRBD2 for D (6 bases each). The CDR3 is made up of 16 amino acids. The ends were cut back, 8 bases at V and 8 bases at J, with 25 bases in the middle. From germline, CDR1 is LNHNV and CDR2 YYDKDF (reference sequence). Here the CDR3 reads CATGGRVNQGSDEQFF. Here the CDR3 DNA reads TGTGCCACCGGGGGGCGGGTGAACCAAGGTTCCGATGAGCAGTTCTTC. Full variable domain (missing parts from reference TRBV15 and TRBJ2-1): DAMVIQNPRYQVTQFGKPVTLSCSQTLNHNVMYWYQQKSSQAPKLLFHYYDKDFNNEADTPDNFQSRRPNTSFCFLDIRSPGLGDTAMYLCATGGRVNQGSDEQFFGPGTRLTVL.

Only a few counts were recorded for this clonotype. The chain employs TRBV5-1 and TRBJ2-5; the D is unclear. V dropped 0 bases and J dropped 6 bases, with 3 bases sitting between them. This CDR3 spans 11 amino acids. CDR1 is SGHRS, CDR2 YFSETQ, per germline. Here the CDR3 reads CASSLEQTQYF. CDR3 in DNA: TGCGCCAGCAGCTTGGAACAGACCCAGTACTTC. Based on the CDR3 plus reference TRBV5-1 and TRBJ2-5, the full variable domain is KAGVTQTPRYLIKTRGQQVTLSCSPISGHRSVSWYQQTPGQGLQFLFEYFSETQRNKGNFPGRFSGRQFSNSRSEMNVSTLELGDSALYLCASSLEQTQYFGPGTRLLVL.

This chain links TRBV27 with TRBJ2-1; the D gene is possibly TRBD2 (6 bases). Deletions cut 6 bases from V and 5 bases from J, with 20 bases between. Germline-derived CDR1 and CDR2 are MNHEY and SMNVEV (reference sequence). The CDR3 sequence is 16 residues long. The CDR3 loop reads CASSYTRARGNNEQFF. The CDR3 bases are TGTGCCAGCAGCTACACCAGGGCCCGGGGGAACAATGAGCAGTTCTTC.

The J gene is TRBJ2-3, the V gene TRBV2, with no clear D. This CDR3 region has 15 residues. Germline CDR1 is SNHLY and CDR2 is FYNNEI. V was cut by 5 bases and J by 1 base, with 13 bases left in between. Here the CDR3 DNA reads TGTGCCAGCAGTCAATGGGGTGAGGGCACAGATACGCAGTATTTT. Amino acids: CASSQWGEGTDTQYF. The full variable domain, its missing parts supplied by reference TRBV2 and TRBJ2-3, is EPEVTQTPSHQVTQMGQEVILRCVPISNHLYFYWYRQILGQKVEFLVSFYNNEISEKSEIFDDQFSVERPDGSNFTLKIRSTKLEDSAMYFCASSQWGEGTDTQYFGPGTRLTVL.

This chain joins TRBV5-1 and TRBJ1-4; D unclear. Trimming removed 4 bases at V and 7 bases at J, with 17 bases between. Germline V CDR1 and CDR2: SGHRS, YFSETQ. The CDR3 spans 15 residues. CDR3: CASSTRPQRGEKLFF. In DNA form, the CDR3 reads TGCGCCAGCAGCACCCGGCCCCAGCGAGGTGAAAAACTGTTTTTT.

This clonotype has a handful of counts. The chain recombines TRBV12-3 or TRBV12-4 with TRBJ2-5; 11 bases are a match to TRBD2. The V gene end was trimmed by 6 bases and the J gene end by 5 bases; junction bases not matched to a gene: 5. CDR3 length: 14 residues. This CDR3 is CASRLAGGGETQYF. In nucleotides, the CDR3 is TGTGCCAGCAGGCTAGCGGGAGGAGGCGAGACCCAGTACTTC.

The rearrangement joins TRBV7-8 to TRBJ2-3; D not certain. The CDR3 extends over 15 amino acids. The V gene lost 1 base and the J gene lost 4 bases, with 12 bases spanning the gap. Germline values: CDR1 SGHVS, CDR2 FQNEAQ. This CDR3 is CASSLDPGPADTQYF. DNA for the CDR3: TGTGCCAGCAGCTTAGATCCAGGCCCAGCAGATACGCAGTATTTT.

This clonotype was recorded at least ten times. The chain has TRBV5-1 and TRBJ2-1; 7 positions match TRBD1. The CDR3 contains 17 residues. Trimming removed 0 bases from V and 10 bases from J; junction bases left unmatched: 16. The V gene's germline CDR1 is SGHRS and CDR2 YFSETQ. CDR3 loop: CASSLAPLTSGGGEQFF. CDR3 nucleotide sequence: TGCGCCAGCAGCTTGGCGCCGTTAACTTCAGGGGGTGGAGAGCAGTTCTTC.

This clonotype rates as medium-sized. This rearrangement joins TRBV4-1 to TRBJ2-1; 8 nucleotides match TRBD2. The trim removed 0 bases at V and 4 bases at J, leaving 5 bases unmatched. CDR1 MGHRA and CDR2 YSYEKL come from the germline V gene. This CDR3 comprises 16 residues. The chain's CDR3 is CASSQDHSGDYNEQFF. The CDR3, as DNA: TGCGCCAGCAGCCAAGATCATAGCGGGGATTACAATGAGCAGTTCTTC.

This clonotype showed up just a few times. The rearrangement uses TRBV7-2 and TRBJ2-1; D not certain. V shed 6 bases and J shed 0 bases, with 12 bases lying between them. This CDR3 contains 15 residues. The germline V gene encodes CDR1 SGHTA and CDR2 FQGNSA. The CDR3 region has the DNA TGTGCCAGCAGTCCAGCCTCAAGCTCCTACAATGAGCAGTTCTTC. Its translation: CASSPASSSYNEQFF.